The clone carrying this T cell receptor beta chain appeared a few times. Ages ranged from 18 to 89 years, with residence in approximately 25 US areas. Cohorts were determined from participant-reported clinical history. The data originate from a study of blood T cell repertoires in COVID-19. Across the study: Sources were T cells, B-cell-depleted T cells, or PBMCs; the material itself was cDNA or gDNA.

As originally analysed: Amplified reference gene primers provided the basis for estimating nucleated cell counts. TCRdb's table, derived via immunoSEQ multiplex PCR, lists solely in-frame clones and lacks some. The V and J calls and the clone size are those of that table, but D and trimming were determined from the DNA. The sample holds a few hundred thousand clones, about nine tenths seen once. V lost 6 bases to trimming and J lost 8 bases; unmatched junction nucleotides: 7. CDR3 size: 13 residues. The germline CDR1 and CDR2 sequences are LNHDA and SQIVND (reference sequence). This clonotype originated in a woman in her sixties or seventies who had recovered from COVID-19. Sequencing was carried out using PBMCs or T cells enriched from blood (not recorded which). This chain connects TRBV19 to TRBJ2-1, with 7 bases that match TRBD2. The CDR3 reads CASSGGTMDEQFF. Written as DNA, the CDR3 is TGTGCCAGTAGCGGGGGGACGATGGATGAGCAGTTCTTC.